Listed below are T cell receptor beta chains from one sample, sequenced in a study of blood T cells in healthy people across ages. In TCRdb, the 5' RACE reads were re-called with MiXCR into one record per CDR3 protein. The data show 1.5 million to 2 million distinct CDR3 sequences, with around 40% seen just once and 23% held by the top ten. Sample: blood. The receptors originated from a human donor in good health. CDR3s include the opening cysteine and the closing phenylalanine or tryptophan. D genes are given only for firm matches. Only part of the rows carry a size: once, few, many, or a class if the clone is expanded.

len | abundance | v_gene | d_gene | CDR3aa
15 | NA | TRBV7-2 | TRBD2 | CASSRGLAITDTQYF
15 | many | TRBV9 | TRBD2 | CASSVVAGGRETQYF
16 | many | TRBV7-2 | NA | CASSSWSRGDLETQYF
11 | NA | TRBV6-5 | NA | CASRQYEKLFF
17 | NA | TRBV4-3 | TRBD2 | CASSQELTSGRTDTQYF
16 | few | TRBV13 | NA | CASSLKDSYSNQPQHF
15 | NA | TRBV20-1 | NA | CSARSWRMWTDTQYF
15 | NA | TRBV6-2/TRBV6-3 | TRBD1 | CASRPDRYFNEKLFF
14 | few | TRBV27 | NA | CASSAPPGTDTQYF
14 | NA | TRBV20-1 | TRBD1 | CSATLQGITYEQYF
13 | NA | TRBV29-1 | NA | CSSLLTGGTEQFF
13 | once | TRBV20-1 | TRBD1 | CSAPRQGIAEAFF
14 | few | TRBV11-3 | NA | CASSSPLFIYEQYF
16 | NA | TRBV3-1 | NA | CASSPNSGGIVYEQYF
16 | NA | TRBV20-1 | NA | CSASPRPRSIYNEQFF
13 | NA | TRBV7-2 | TRBD2 | CASSGGTSVEQFF
16 | NA | TRBV20-1 | NA | CSARGDRASSYNEQFF
14 | few | TRBV29-1 | TRBD1 | CSVPQGADYNEQFF